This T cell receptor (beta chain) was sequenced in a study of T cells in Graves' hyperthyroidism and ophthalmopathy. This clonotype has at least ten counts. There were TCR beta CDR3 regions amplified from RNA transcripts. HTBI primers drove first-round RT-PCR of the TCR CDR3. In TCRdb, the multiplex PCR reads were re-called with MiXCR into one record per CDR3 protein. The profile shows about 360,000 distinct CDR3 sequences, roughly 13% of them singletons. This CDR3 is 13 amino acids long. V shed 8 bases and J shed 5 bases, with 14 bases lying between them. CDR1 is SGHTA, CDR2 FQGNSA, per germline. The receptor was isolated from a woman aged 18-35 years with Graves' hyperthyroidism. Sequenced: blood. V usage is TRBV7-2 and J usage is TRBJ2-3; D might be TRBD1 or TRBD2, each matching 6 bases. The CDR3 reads CASSFRGVDTQYF. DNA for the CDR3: TGTGCCAGCTCCTTTAGGGGGGTAGATACGCAGTATTTT.